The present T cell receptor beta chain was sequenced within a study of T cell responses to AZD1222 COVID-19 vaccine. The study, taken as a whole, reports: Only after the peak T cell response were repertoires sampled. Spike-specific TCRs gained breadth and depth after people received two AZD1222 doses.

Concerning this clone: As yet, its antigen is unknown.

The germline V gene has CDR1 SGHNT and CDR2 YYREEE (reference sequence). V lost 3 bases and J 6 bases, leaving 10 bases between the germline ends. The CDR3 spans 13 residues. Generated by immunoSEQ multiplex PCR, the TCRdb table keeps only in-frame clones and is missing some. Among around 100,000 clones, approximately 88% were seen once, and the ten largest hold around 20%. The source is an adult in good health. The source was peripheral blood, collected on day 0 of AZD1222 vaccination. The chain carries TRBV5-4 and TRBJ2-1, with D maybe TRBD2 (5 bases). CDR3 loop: CASSSGNLNEQFF. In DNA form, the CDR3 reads TGTGCCAGCAGCTCCGGGAACCTCAATGAGCAGTTCTTC.